These 20 T cell receptor beta chains were all obtained from the same sample, sequenced in a study of shared T cell receptors in the human thymus (dated by TCRdb to the early 2020s). Library creation used the immunoSEQ multiplex PCR assay. As stored in TCRdb, this immuneACCESS dataset retains in-frame rearrangements with V and J assigned. A fraction of the clones does not appear; measured against another copy, unresolved V genes explain less than half of the discrepancy, and the remainder lacks a known reason. The sample table shows around 730,000 clones, and 80% to 90% are seen once. Around 0.01% of the sample rests with the top ten. The same data also contributed to another study, on human thymus T cells.

Sequencing was performed on thymocytes. The receptors stem from a girl under three years old with a congenital heart defect. Donor details come from another sample of the same person, matched by shared clones.

This sequence joins TRBV6-5 and TRBJ2-7, with TRBD2 matching over 7 bases. Germline assignment: CDR1 MNHEY and CDR2 SVGAGI. The CDR3 covers 11 residues. V lost 9 bases and J lost 9; bases outside the gene matches: 8. CDR3 coding DNA: TGTGCCAGTGGGGGGAGGGGCCGGCAGTACTTC. Protein product: CASGGRGRQYF.

This chain joins TRBV18 and TRBJ1-5; possibly TRBD1 for D (5 bases). V lost 4 bases, J lost 7 bases, and 20 bases lay in between. CDR1 is KGHSH, CDR2 LQKENI, per germline. This CDR3 has 16 amino acids. The CDR3 DNA is TGTGCCAGCTCACTCGACAACAGGAAGGTTGAGCAGCCCCAGCATTTT. This sequence encodes CASSLDNRKVEQPQHF. Supplemented by reference TRBV18 and TRBJ1-5, the full variable domain reads NAGVMQNPRHLVRRRGQEARLRCSPMKGHSHVYWYRQLPEEGLKFMVYLQKENIIDESGMPKERFSAEFPKEGPSILRIQQVVRGDSAAYFCASSLDNRKVEQPQHFGDGTRLSIL.

CDR3 sequence reads: CASSEYHTNYGYTF. CDR3 coding DNA: TGTGCCAGCAGTGAATATCACACGAACTATGGCTACACCTTC. J is TRBJ1-2 and V is TRBV25-1; D unresolved. The CDR3 sequence is 14 residues long. CDR1 and CDR2 from the germline V gene are MGHDK and SYGVNS. The V end was cut by 0 bases, the J end by 2 bases, with 7 bases between.

The chain combines TRBV10-3 with TRBJ1-1; D gene ambiguous. The CDR3 runs 15 residues. Deletions cut 2 bases from V and 3 bases from J, with 13 bases between. Per the germline V gene, CDR1 is ENHRY and CDR2 is SYGVKD. The CDR3 is CAISEHTARDTEAFF. CDR3 in DNA: TGTGCCATCAGTGAGCACACCGCCCGGGACACTGAAGCTTTCTTT.

This sequence joins TRBV14 and TRBJ2-6; no clear D. This CDR3 has 17 residues. Germline V gene lookup returns CDR1 SGHDN and CDR2 FVKESK. The V gene lost 3 bases and the J gene lost 0 bases, with 12 bases spanning the gap. CDR3 region: CASSHLAERSGANVLTF. CDR3 in DNA: TGTGCCAGCAGCCATCTCGCAGAACGCTCTGGGGCCAACGTCCTGACTTTC.

The chain links TRBV2 to TRBJ2-6, with D possibly matching TRBD1 (6 bases). The V gene lost 7 bases and the J gene lost 0 bases, with 16 bases spanning the gap. This CDR3 contains 17 residues. CDR1 is SNHLY, CDR2 FYNNEI, per germline. Here the CDR3 reads CASNQSGQNSGANVLTF. CDR3 nucleotides: TGTGCCAGCAATCAATCGGGACAAAACTCTGGGGCCAACGTCCTGACTTTC. Supplemented by reference TRBV2 and TRBJ2-6, the full variable domain reads EPEVTQTPSHQVTQMGQEVILRCVPISNHLYFYWYRQILGQKVEFLVSFYNNEISEKSEIFDDQFSVERPDGSNFTLKIRSTKLEDSAMYFCASNQSGQNSGANVLTFGAGSRLTVL.

The chain is built from TRBV19 and TRBJ1-4; D uncertain. The V gene's germline CDR1 is LNHDA and CDR2 SQIVND (reference sequence). With 4 bases removed from V and 3 bases from J, the gap between germline ends came to 12 bases. The CDR3 covers 15 residues. This CDR3 is CASSSLEQPNEKLFF. The CDR3 DNA sequence: TGTGCCAGTAGTAGTCTGGAACAGCCTAATGAAAAACTGTTTTTT.

This rearrangement joins TRBV5-1 to TRBJ1-1; 11 positions match TRBD1. The junction had 13 bases not matched to a gene; V was cut back by 3 bases and J by 0 bases. The germline gives CDR1 SGHRS, CDR2 YFSETQ. The CDR3 consists of 19 residues. CDR3: CASSSVPGQGGNMNTEAFF. The CDR3 DNA reads TGCGCCAGCAGCTCAGTCCCGGGACAGGGGGGCAACATGAACACTGAAGCTTTCTTT.

The count of this clone is one. The chain uses TRBV6-4 and TRBJ2-2; TRBD1 matches at 12 bases. Germline trimming cut 0 bases from V and 2 bases from J; bases unmatched to any gene: 16. Germline loops: CDR1 MRHNA, CDR2 SNTAGT. This CDR3 has 22 residues. CDR3 in amino acids: CASSDSIIRDRGLRGNTGELFF. The CDR3 DNA reads as TGTGCCAGCAGTGACTCGATCATACGGGACAGGGGGCTTCGGGGTAACACCGGGGAGCTGTTTTTT.

The chain has TRBV5-1 and TRBJ2-3, with a weak D call TRBD1 (6 bases). Trimming shortened V by 1 base and J by 0 bases, and 24 bases separated the two germline ends. There are 20 residues in the CDR3. Germline V lookup: CDR1 SGHRS, CDR2 YFSETQ. The CDR3 loop is CASSLTFLSTDRTSTDTQYF. The CDR3 region has the DNA TGCGCCAGCAGCTTGACGTTTCTCTCAACAGACAGGACTAGCACAGATACGCAGTATTTT.

The chain recombines TRBV19 with TRBJ1-2; weak D call: TRBD1 (6 bases). Germline V gene data show CDR1 as LNHDA and CDR2 as SQIVND (reference sequence). The CDR3 runs to 14 residues. V was clipped by 3 bases and J by 5 bases, with 13 bases between them. The CDR3 sequence: CASSIRSDRYGYTF. CDR3 DNA: TGTGCCAGTAGTATCAGATCCGACAGGTATGGCTACACCTTC.

Regarding this clone: This same CDR3 is encoded by further DNA sequences in the sample. This chain connects TRBV5-1 to TRBJ2-2; D may be TRBD1 (6 bases). The CDR3 spans 13 residues. CDR1 and CDR2 (germline): SGHRS, YFSETQ. Trimming took 3 bases from V and 6 from J, leaving 9 bases between them. CDR3 sequence reads: CASSSQGSGELFF. In nucleotides, the CDR3 is TGCGCCAGCAGCTCACAGGGTTCCGGGGAGCTGTTTTTT.

This clone was recorded once. CDR3 residues: CASSRRGDTQYF. The CDR3 coding sequence is TGTGCCAGCAGCCGTAGAGGGGATACGCAGTATTTT. V gene TRBV9 combines with J gene TRBJ2-3, with D maybe TRBD2 (5 bases). This CDR3 has 12 amino acids. Looked up from germline, CDR1 is SGDLS and CDR2 is YYNGEE. The ends were cut back, 4 bases at V and 6 bases at J, with 9 bases in the middle.

This chain joins TRBV10-1 and TRBJ1-5; 7 positions match TRBD1. The CDR3 length is 15 residues. The V gene end was trimmed by 0 bases and the J gene end by 4 bases; junction bases not matched to a gene: 3. From germline, CDR1 is WNHNN and CDR2 SYGVQD (reference sequence). The CDR3 loop is CASSESRDRNQPQHF. The DNA for the CDR3 is TGCGCCAGCAGTGAGTCGAGGGACAGAAATCAGCCCCAGCATTTT.

This clone was seen more than once but under ten times. V and J are TRBV2 and TRBJ2-7; no clear D gene. The germline V gene encodes CDR1 SNHLY and CDR2 FYNNEI. V dropped 6 bases and J dropped 2 bases, with 11 bases sitting between them. The CDR3 spans 13 residues. The CDR3 region has the DNA TGTGCCAGCAGAAGCAACCTACCCTACGAGCAGTACTTC. It encodes CASRSNLPYEQYF.

The chain is built from TRBV25-1 and TRBJ1-1, with D perhaps matching TRBD1 (6 bases). Trimming stripped 5 bases from V and 6 bases from J, with 10 bases between. The CDR3 totals 12 residues. Germline V lookup: CDR1 MGHDK, CDR2 SYGVNS. CDR3 bases: TGTGCCAGCAGTCAGGGGAGGGCTGAAGCTTTCTTT. The encoded protein is CASSQGRAEAFF.

V gene TRBV10-3 combines with J gene TRBJ2-1; 12 bases fit TRBD2. The CDR3 is 18 residues long. V was clipped by 0 bases and J by 11 bases; unmatched bases: 14. Germline-derived CDR1 and CDR2 are ENHRY and SYGVKD. CDR3 bases: TGTGCCATCAGTGAGTCCCTCTGGCTAGCGGGGGGGTTATATAAGCAGTTCTTC. Protein product: CAISESLWLAGGLYKQFF.

The chain carries TRBV6-6 and TRBJ1-1, with TRBD1 matching over 7 bases. The CDR3 is made up of 14 amino acids. In germline, CDR1 is MNHNY, CDR2 SVGAGI (reference sequence). V shed 4 bases, J shed 4 bases, and the junction held 6 bases outside the gene matches. CDR3 protein: CASSFTQGGTEAFF. The CDR3 DNA follows: TGTGCCAGCAGTTTTACGCAGGGGGGCACTGAAGCTTTCTTT.

The chain carries TRBV9 and TRBJ2-7, with 7 bases identical to TRBD1. Germline CDR1 reads SGDLS; CDR2 reads YYNGEE. With V trimmed by 1 base and J by 3 bases, 4 bases remained unmatched. The CDR3 length is 14 residues. The CDR3: CASSVFAGGYEQYF. CDR3 nucleotide sequence: TGTGCCAGCAGCGTATTTGCAGGGGGCTACGAGCAGTACTTC.

V and J are TRBV7-2 and TRBJ1-2; D uncertain. This CDR3 has 13 amino acids. Trimming took 0 bases from V and 5 from J, leaving 7 bases between them. Germline values: CDR1 SGHTA, CDR2 FQGNSA. CDR3 amino acids: CASSLASVYGYTF. The CDR3 DNA reads as TGTGCCAGCAGCTTAGCGAGCGTTTATGGCTACACCTTC.